This TCR beta chain originates from a study of shared clonotypes between healthy human individuals. Caucasian adults residing in Nashville, Tennessee made up all the donors. The CDR3 extends over 17 amino acids. Germline V gene lookup returns CDR1 WNHNN and CDR2 SYGVQD (reference sequence). J was trimmed by 5 bases and V by 6 bases; bases with no gene match: 16. Concerning this clone: Its antigen is not identified.

Study-wide results and caveats: For naive CD4 cells, approximately 4.8% of clonotypes were shared across a few donors. Naive subsets generally had larger estimated richness than memory subsets.

Clones were sequenced by immunoSEQ multiplex PCR, and TCRdb holds only the in-frame ones, with some missing. The table includes over a million clones, about 96% detected once. Sequencing was carried out using naive CD4+ T cells sorted from blood. The subset: CD45RA+ positively selected. This sequence joins TRBV10-1 and TRBJ2-1, with 7 nucleotides matching TRBD2. The sequence was obtained from a man aged 25-45 years in good health. Written as DNA, the CDR3 is TGCGCCAGCAGCCGGCGAAGCGGGATAGCGCCTAACAATGAGCAGTTCTTC. As protein: CASSRRSGIAPNNEQFF.